A single sample is the source of the 5 T cell receptor beta chains below, sequenced in a study of blood T cell repertoires in COVID-19. Produced via immunoSEQ multiplex PCR; TCRdb's table is partial and in-frame only. The data hold 45,000 to 70,000 clones, with roughly nine tenths observed a single time. The sequencing input was peripheral blood. These receptor sequences come from an older woman with active or convalescent COVID-19.

The genes are TRBV24-1 and TRBJ1-2, with 9 nucleotides matching TRBD1. Germline loops: CDR1 KGHDR, CDR2 SFDVKD. The ends lost 3 bases at V and 5 bases at J; junction bases unmatched: 9. The length of the CDR3 is 16 residues. CDR3 nucleotides: TGTGCCACCAGTGATCCGCTAGACAGGGGGGAGTATGGCTACACCTTC. It yields the protein CATSDPLDRGEYGYTF.

The chain has TRBV28 and TRBJ2-3; D unresolved. The CDR3 covers 15 residues. Trimming pared 6 bases from V and 4 bases from J, leaving 17 bases between. Germline lookup yields CDR1 MDHEN and CDR2 SYDVKM. In DNA form, the CDR3 reads TGTGCCAGCAGAGCCTTAGAGAATTCCCCAGATACGCAGTATTTT. Amino acid sequence: CASRALENSPDTQYF.

This clone was recorded only once. This chain uses TRBV5-1 with TRBJ1-3; the D is unclear. Trimming took 0 bases from V and 4 from J, leaving 8 bases between them. Per germline, CDR1 SGHRS and CDR2 YFSETQ. CDR3 size: 14 residues. CDR3 in DNA: TGCGCCAGCAGCTTGGAAGACACAGGAAACACCATATATTTT. Its protein product is CASSLEDTGNTIYF.

This sequence joins TRBV27 and TRBJ2-2; 10 positions agree with TRBD2. J gave up 7 bases and V 5 bases, and 10 bases lay outside the gene matches. The V gene's germline CDR1 is MNHEY and CDR2 SMNVEV (reference sequence). The CDR3 contains 16 residues. The CDR3, as DNA: TGTGCCAGCAGTCCCCAAAGCGGGGGGGCGAACGGGGAGCTGTTTTTT. Its translation: CASSPQSGGANGELFF.

DNA of the CDR3: TGTGCCAGCAGTTTCTCAGACTTGCCCGAGACCCAGTACTTC. Protein product: CASSFSDLPETQYF. J is TRBJ2-5 and V is TRBV6-2 or TRBV6-3; D is undetermined. Trimming removed 4 bases from V and 5 bases from J, with 14 bases in between. Germline V gene sequence: CDR1 MNHEY, CDR2 SVGEGT. CDR3 length: 14 amino acids.